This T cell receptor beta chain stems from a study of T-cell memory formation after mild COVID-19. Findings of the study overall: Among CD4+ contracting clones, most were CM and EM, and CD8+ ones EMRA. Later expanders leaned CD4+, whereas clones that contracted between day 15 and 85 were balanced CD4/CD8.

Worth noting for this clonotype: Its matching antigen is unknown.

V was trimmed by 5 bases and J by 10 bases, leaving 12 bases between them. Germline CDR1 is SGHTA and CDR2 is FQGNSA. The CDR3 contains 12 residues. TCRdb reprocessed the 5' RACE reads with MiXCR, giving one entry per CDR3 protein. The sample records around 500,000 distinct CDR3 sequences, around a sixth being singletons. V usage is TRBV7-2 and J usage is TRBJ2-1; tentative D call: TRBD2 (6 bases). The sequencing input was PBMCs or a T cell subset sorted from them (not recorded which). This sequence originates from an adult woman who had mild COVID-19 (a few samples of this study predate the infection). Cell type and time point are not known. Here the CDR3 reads CASSTTSWEQFF. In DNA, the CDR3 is TGTGCCAGCAGCACGACTAGTTGGGAGCAGTTCTTC.